Presented here are 29 T cell receptor beta chains from one specimen sequenced in a study of early T cells in non-severe SARS-CoV-2 infection. TCRdb re-called the 5' RACE reads with MiXCR, one entry per CDR3 protein. Of tens of thousands of distinct CDR3 sequences listed, roughly 12% are singletons. Sequencing used whole blood, obtained at baseline. Every receptor here comes from an adult who was a healthcare worker with PCR-confirmed SARS-CoV-2 infection or an uninfected control (not recorded which).

The chain is built from TRBV7-9 and TRBJ1-1; D ambiguous. CDR3 length: 12 residues. Germline V gene data show CDR1 as SEHNR and CDR2 as FQNEAQ (reference sequence). Trimming pared 9 bases from V and 1 base from J, leaving 9 bases between. The chain's CDR3 is CASRRTNTEAFF. Written as DNA, the CDR3 is TGTGCCAGTCGCCGGACGAACACTGAAGCTTTCTTT.

The rearrangement links TRBV12-3 or TRBV12-4 to TRBJ2-1, with D possibly TRBD2 on 5 matching bases. The CDR3 is 13 residues long. V lost 5 bases to trimming and J lost 3 bases, with 8 bases between them. In DNA, the CDR3 is TGTGCCAGCAGTCCCCGGGGCTACAATGAGCAGTTCTTC. Protein sequence: CASSPRGYNEQFF.

The table lists this clonotype with a few counts. The rearrangement joins TRBV27 to TRBJ2-2; maybe TRBD2 (5 bases). Trimming cost V 8 bases and J 0 bases, with 13 bases left between them. This CDR3 comprises 15 residues. Germline V gene data show CDR1 as MNHEY and CDR2 as SMNVEV (reference sequence). The CDR3 nucleotides are TGTGCCAGCGAGGGAGACCAACCGAACACCGGGGAGCTGTTTTTT. This translates into CASEGDQPNTGELFF.

This clonotype was seen a handful of times. The chain recombines TRBV6-1 with TRBJ2-4; 7 positions agree with TRBD2. The CDR3 runs to 16 residues. Per germline, CDR1 MNHNS and CDR2 SASEGT. Trimming cost V 8 bases and J 3 bases; bases outside gene matches: 13. This CDR3 reads CASSLPPWGGKNIQYF. The CDR3 DNA sequence: TGTGCCAGCTCCCTTCCGCCTTGGGGGGGCAAAAACATTCAGTACTTC.

This sequence joins TRBV7-6 and TRBJ1-6, with D perhaps matching TRBD1 (6 bases). The CDR3 has 14 amino acids. Germline CDR1 SGHVS, CDR2 FNYEAQ. Between the trimmed V and J ends, which lost 4 bases and 10 bases, there was a span of 14 bases. CDR3 DNA sequence: TGTGCCAGCAGCTCAGGGGCCTTGGGGTCACCCCTCCACTTT. It translates to CASSSGALGSPLHF.

This chain connects TRBV20-1 to TRBJ1-6, with TRBD1 matching over 9 bases. Germline CDR1 and CDR2: DFQATT and SNEGSKA (reference sequence). This CDR3 region has 15 residues. V dropped 3 bases and J dropped 4; count of bases not matched to a gene: 4. CDR3 DNA: TGCAGTGCTAGGTCGACAGGGGGTTATAATTCACCCCTCCACTTT. It yields the protein CSARSTGGYNSPLHF.

The table lists this clonotype with many counts. CDR3 bases: TGTGCCAGCAAATCAGACAGGGGGAATCAGCCCCAGCATTTT. This gives the protein CASKSDRGNQPQHF. This chain uses TRBV2 with TRBJ1-5; 9 nucleotides line up with TRBD1. CDR3 length: 14 residues. J lost 4 bases, V lost 7 bases, and 5 bases had no gene match. The germline V gene has CDR1 SNHLY and CDR2 FYNNEI.

V is TRBV7-9 and J is TRBJ2-7; perhaps TRBD1 as D (5 bases). V was clipped by 5 bases and J by 5 bases, with 13 bases between them. This CDR3 region has 13 residues. Germline CDR1 and CDR2: SEHNR and FQNEAQ (reference sequence). DNA of the CDR3: TGTGCCAGCAGCCGAAGGGGTAGCCACGAGCAGTACTTC. Residues: CASSRRGSHEQYF.

J is TRBJ1-6 and V is TRBV12-3 or TRBV12-4; TRBD1 might be the D (6 bases). The CDR3 extends over 16 amino acids. V was trimmed by 6 bases and J by 7 bases, leaving 19 bases between them. The CDR3 spells CASRSQGLTWNSPLHF. CDR3 in DNA: TGTGCCAGCAGGTCCCAGGGGCTCACGTGGAATTCACCCCTCCACTTT.

The chain couples TRBV20-1 to TRBJ2-7; 8 nucleotides match TRBD2. CDR1 DFQATT and CDR2 SNEGSKA come from the germline V gene (reference sequence). The CDR3 is 16 residues long. Losses at the gene ends were 2 bases for V and 7 bases for J; bases not matched to a gene: 16. The CDR3 is CSARRQIPSGSEEQYF. CDR3 sequence (DNA): TGCAGTGCTAGACGACAGATTCCAAGCGGGAGTGAGGAGCAGTACTTC.

J is TRBJ1-1 and V is TRBV20-1, with unresolved D. The CDR3 consists of 11 residues. Trimming shortened V by 4 bases and J by 1 base, and 4 bases separated the two germline ends. Germline loops: CDR1 DFQATT, CDR2 SNEGSKA (reference sequence). CDR3 in DNA: TGCAGTGCTATCAGGAACACTGAAGCTTTCTTT. Protein product: CSAIRNTEAFF.

This clonotype occurred a few times. The chain joins TRBV11-2 to TRBJ1-4; 9 bases align to TRBD1. The CDR3 is 13 residues long. V was pared by 8 bases and J by 8 bases, with 6 bases of the junction left unmatched. The germline V gene encodes CDR1 SGHAT and CDR2 FQNNGV. The CDR3: CASQDRGGEKLFF. CDR3 nucleotides: TGTGCCAGCCAGGACAGGGGCGGCGAAAAACTGTTTTTT.

This clonotype was seen many times. The rearrangement uses TRBV7-2 and TRBJ1-1; no clear D. V was clipped by 1 base and J by 1 base, with 4 bases between them. This CDR3 spans 13 amino acids. The germline CDR1 and CDR2 sequences are SGHTA and FQGNSA. The DNA for the CDR3 is TGTGCCAGCAGCTTAGAACAGAACACTGAAGCTTTCTTT. Translating it yields CASSLEQNTEAFF.

In its sample, this clonotype was seen a few times. This chain uses TRBV6-1 with TRBJ1-5; TRBD1 matches at 7 bases. V was clipped by 6 bases and J by 2 bases; unmatched bases: 7. Per the germline V gene, CDR1 is MNHNS and CDR2 is SASEGT. This CDR3 has 15 amino acids. The CDR3 sequence is CASRLRQGGNQPQHF. The CDR3 nucleotides are TGTGCCAGCAGACTGAGACAGGGCGGCAATCAGCCCCAGCATTTT.

This clonotype turned up a few times. The chain combines TRBV7-9 with TRBJ1-4; possible D gene TRBD1, 5 bases. V was shortened by 5 bases and J by 3 bases, with 25 bases between the two germline ends. Germline V gene lookup returns CDR1 SEHNR and CDR2 FQNEAQ (reference sequence). The CDR3 spans 19 residues. In DNA form, the CDR3 reads TGTGCCAGCAGCCCACCCCCCTACGCCTCCGCGGGGGCTAATGAAAAACTGTTTTTT. Its protein is CASSPPPYASAGANEKLFF. The whole variable domain, filled in from reference TRBV7-9 and TRBJ1-4, reads DTGVSQNPRHKITKRGQNVTFRCDPISEHNRLYWYRQTLGQGPEFLTYFQNEAQLEKSRLLSDRFSAERPKGSFSTLEIQRTEQGDSAMYLCASSPPPYASAGANEKLFFGSGTQLSVL.

This clonotype was recorded a few times. The V and J genes are TRBV20-1 and TRBJ2-3; 8 nucleotides match TRBD2. This CDR3 contains 15 residues. Germline V gives CDR1 DFQATT, CDR2 SNEGSKA (reference sequence). Losses at the gene ends were 0 bases for V and 5 bases for J; bases not matched to a gene: 7. In nucleotides, the CDR3 is TGCAGTGCTAGAGATGGTAGCGGGGCGAGAGATACGCAGTATTTT. It codes for CSARDGSGARDTQYF.

With respect to this clonotype: Relative to the germline gene, one junction end is altered; a read error may explain this. V is TRBV2 and J is TRBJ1-6; 11 bases are a match to TRBD1. Per germline, CDR1 SNHLY and CDR2 FYNNEI. CDR3 length: 15 amino acids. In nucleotides, the CDR3 is TGTGCCAGCAGAGAAGGACAGGGGGCTAATTCACCCCTCCACTTT. Translation gives CASREGQGANSPLHF. The complete variable domain, with remaining parts taken from reference TRBV2 and TRBJ1-6, reads EPEVTQTPSHQVTQMGQEVILRCVPISNHLYFYWYRQILGQKVEFLVSFYNNEISEKSEIFDDQFSVERPDGSNFTLKIRSTKLEDSAMYFCASREGQGANSPLHFGNGTRLTVT.

This clonotype was counted a few times. The chain has TRBV4-3 and TRBJ1-2, with 8 bases lining up with TRBD1. The V and J ends lost 0 bases and 2 bases, in that order; junction bases with no gene match: 8. Per the germline V gene, CDR1 is LGHNA and CDR2 is YSLEER. This CDR3 region has 17 residues. CDR3 in DNA: TGCGCCAGCAGCCAAGAGGGGGGACAGGCTCACAACTATGGCTACACCTTC. This encodes CASSQEGGQAHNYGYTF.

This clonotype was seen a few times. CDR3 sequence: CASSSGRNRNYGYTF. CDR3 DNA: TGTGCCAGCAGCTCAGGACGGAATCGAAATTATGGCTACACCTTC. J is TRBJ1-2 and V is TRBV7-2; D gene ambiguous. Per germline, CDR1 SGHTA and CDR2 FQGNSA. The CDR3 has 15 residues. Trimming stripped 4 bases from V and 5 bases from J, with 17 bases between.

The J gene is TRBJ1-5, the V gene TRBV19; D unresolved. The CDR3 totals 13 residues. The germline gives CDR1 LNHDA, CDR2 SQIVND (reference sequence). V lost 0 bases to trimming and J lost 14 bases, with 14 bases between them. The CDR3: CASSIEARSHEHF. DNA of the CDR3: TGTGCCAGTAGTATAGAGGCCCGGAGCCACGAGCATTTT.

This clonotype was counted only a few times. The chain employs TRBV5-4 and TRBJ2-5; TRBD1 is a possible D gene (6 bases). V lost 4 bases to trimming and J lost 5 bases, with 18 bases between them. Germline V gives CDR1 SGHNT, CDR2 YYREEE (reference sequence). This CDR3 comprises 15 residues. CDR3 residues: CASSQSSAGDETQYF. For the CDR3, the DNA is TGTGCCAGCAGCCAAAGTAGCGCAGGGGATGAGACCCAGTACTTC.

The chain carries TRBV11-2 and TRBJ2-7, with D perhaps TRBD2 (5 bases). The CDR3 loop spans 15 amino acids. Trimming pared 1 base from V and 2 bases from J, leaving 12 bases between. Germline loops: CDR1 SGHAT, CDR2 FQNNGV. This CDR3 reads CASSLGGMPAYEQYF. The CDR3, as DNA: TGTGCCAGCAGCTTAGGAGGGATGCCCGCCTACGAGCAGTACTTC.

This clonotype has only a few counts. The J gene is TRBJ1-6, the V gene TRBV27; D gene uncertain. This CDR3 spans 13 amino acids. Germline CDR1 and CDR2: MNHEY and SMNVEV (reference sequence). Trimming stripped 3 bases from V and 10 bases from J, with 10 bases between. For the CDR3, the DNA is TGTGCCAGCAGTTTGGCCGCAACATCACCCCTCCACTTT. This encodes CASSLAATSPLHF.

The chain combines TRBV6-5 with TRBJ2-5; a possible D gene is TRBD1 (5 bases). The CDR3 has 11 residues. From germline, CDR1 is MNHEY and CDR2 SVGAGI. Trimming pared 6 bases from V and 4 bases from J, leaving 6 bases between. The DNA for the CDR3 is TGTGCCAGCAGAAGGGGAGAGACCCAGTACTTC. It encodes CASRRGETQYF.

The chain combines TRBV10-3 with TRBJ2-2, with 9 bases that match TRBD1. Trimming cost V 5 bases and J 5 bases; bases outside gene matches: 12. Germline V CDR1 and CDR2: ENHRY, SYGVKD. The CDR3 runs 17 residues. This chain's CDR3 is CAISPVGPGTGTGELFF. Written as DNA, the CDR3 is TGTGCCATCAGTCCCGTAGGTCCCGGGACAGGGACCGGGGAGCTGTTTTTT.

The chain joins TRBV11-2 to TRBJ2-7, with D maybe TRBD2 (5 bases). From germline, CDR1 is SGHAT and CDR2 FQNNGV. V was shortened by 7 bases and J by 3 bases, with 22 bases between the two germline ends. The CDR3 runs to 16 residues. CDR3 sequence (DNA): TGTGCCAGCACCCCCGGGGATGTTTTTTCCCTCTACGAGCAGTACTTC. Protein product: CASTPGDVFSLYEQYF.

In this sample, this clonotype turned up many times. The chain links TRBV24-1 to TRBJ2-1, with D tentatively TRBD1 (5 bases). Deletions cut 3 bases from V and 7 bases from J, with 15 bases between. CDR3 size: 15 residues. Germline V CDR1 and CDR2: KGHDR, SFDVKD. CDR3 sequence: CATSDPTNRKNEQFF. CDR3 in DNA: TGTGCCACCAGTGATCCGACCAACAGGAAAAATGAGCAGTTCTTC.

The chain combines TRBV28 with TRBJ2-7, with TRBD1 identical over 9 bases. The ends lost 5 bases at V and 7 bases at J; junction bases unmatched: 15. Per the germline V gene, CDR1 is MDHEN and CDR2 is SYDVKM. The CDR3 totals 16 residues. The CDR3 is CASSQKVGQGRNEQYF. CDR3 DNA: TGTGCCAGCAGTCAAAAGGTCGGACAGGGGAGGAATGAGCAGTACTTC.

This clonotype was detected a few times. V usage is TRBV7-9 and J usage is TRBJ1-4; D gene unclear. The germline V gene has CDR1 SEHNR and CDR2 FQNEAQ (reference sequence). V was clipped by 7 bases and J by 0 bases, with 9 bases between them. The CDR3 runs 14 residues. CDR3 coding DNA: TGTGCCAGCACCCGGGCTGCAACTAATGAAAAACTGTTTTTT. Protein sequence: CASTRAATNEKLFF.